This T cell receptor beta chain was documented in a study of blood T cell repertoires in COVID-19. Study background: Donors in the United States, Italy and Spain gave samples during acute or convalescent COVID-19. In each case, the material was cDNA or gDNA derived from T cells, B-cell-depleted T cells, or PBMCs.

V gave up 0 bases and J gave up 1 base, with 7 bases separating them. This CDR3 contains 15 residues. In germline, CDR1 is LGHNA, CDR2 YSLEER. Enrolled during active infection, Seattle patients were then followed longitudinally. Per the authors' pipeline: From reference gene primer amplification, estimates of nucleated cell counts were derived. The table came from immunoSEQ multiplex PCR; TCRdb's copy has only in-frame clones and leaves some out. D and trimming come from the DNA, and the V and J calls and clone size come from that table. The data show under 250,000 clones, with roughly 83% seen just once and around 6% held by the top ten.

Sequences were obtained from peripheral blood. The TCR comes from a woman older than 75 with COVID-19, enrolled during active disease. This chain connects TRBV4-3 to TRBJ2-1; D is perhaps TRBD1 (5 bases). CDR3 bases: TGCGCCAGCAGCCAAGATAAGGGGTCCTACAATGAGCAGTTCTTC. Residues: CASSQDKGSYNEQFF.